Listed here are 26 T cell receptor beta chains from one sample, sequenced in a study of T cell repertoires in cytomegalovirus infection. From the reads, TCRdb called clonotypes with MiXCR, one entry per CDR3 protein. The profile shows roughly 500,000 distinct CDR3 sequences, 16% of them singletons. Sequenced: CD8+ T cells from PBMCs. The receptors shown here come from a human donor in good health (CMV status not recorded). Some clones in this sample may be carry-over from other donors' samples.

This chain uses TRBV2 with TRBJ2-7; a weak D match, TRBD1 (6 bases). V lost 11 bases, J lost 0 bases, and 17 bases lay in between. This CDR3 spans 14 amino acids. Germline V gene lookup returns CDR1 SNHLY and CDR2 FYNNEI. CDR3 in amino acids: CAVQGAASSYEQYF. CDR3 in DNA: TGTGCCGTACAGGGAGCGGCTTCCTCCTACGAGCAGTACTTC.

This clonotype was observed at least ten times. This chain uses TRBV12-3 or TRBV12-4 with TRBJ2-7, with TRBD1 identical over 7 bases. CDR3 length: 15 residues. The V gene end was trimmed by 4 bases and the J gene end by 2 bases; junction bases not matched to a gene: 8. The DNA for the CDR3 is TGTGCCAGCAGTTCGACAGGGAAGAACGCCTACGAGCAGTACTTC. This gives the protein CASSSTGKNAYEQYF.

V gene TRBV6-2 or TRBV6-3 combines with J gene TRBJ2-5, with unresolved D. Germline CDR1 is MNHEY and CDR2 is SVGEGT. Trimming removed 2 bases at V and 4 bases at J, with 11 bases between. The CDR3 spans 14 residues. The DNA of the CDR3 is TGTGCCAGCAGTTACATTTCCGCCGGAGAGACCCAGTACTTC. Encoded protein: CASSYISAGETQYF.

This clonotype was found a few times. This chain uses TRBV6-1 with TRBJ1-2; 11 nucleotides line up with TRBD1. The CDR3 consists of 15 residues. Germline trimming cut 5 bases from V and 7 bases from J; bases unmatched to any gene: 9. CDR1 and CDR2 (germline): MNHNS, SASEGT. The CDR3 region is CASSRGPDRGPGYTF. Written as DNA, the CDR3 is TGTGCCAGCAGTCGCGGACCGGACAGGGGGCCTGGCTACACCTTC.

This clonotype appeared many times. The chain couples TRBV6-1 to TRBJ2-1; D perhaps matches TRBD1 (5 bases). This CDR3 is 16 amino acids long. V gave up 1 base and J gave up 6 bases, with 16 bases separating them. Germline lookup yields CDR1 MNHNS and CDR2 SASEGT. The CDR3 here is CASSEVPHRQTNEQFF. The CDR3 nucleotides are TGTGCCAGCAGTGAAGTTCCTCACCGACAGACCAATGAGCAGTTCTTC.

The chain links TRBV20-1 to TRBJ2-1; no clear D. CDR3 length equals 13 residues. The V gene lost 0 bases and the J gene lost 3 bases, with 6 bases spanning the gap. The germline V gene encodes CDR1 DFQATT and CDR2 SNEGSKA (reference sequence). The CDR3 DNA reads TGCAGTGCTAGAGAGGTTCGCTACAATGAGCAGTTCTTC. The encoded protein is CSAREVRYNEQFF.

This clonotype was found a few times. V usage is TRBV5-1 and J usage is TRBJ1-1, with D tentatively TRBD1 (6 bases). The V end was cut by 9 bases, the J end by 4 bases, with 10 bases between. This CDR3 has 11 amino acids. In germline, CDR1 is SGHRS, CDR2 YFSETQ. CDR3 in DNA: TGCGCCACCAAGGGGGGCACTGAAGCTTTCTTT. It yields the protein CATKGGTEAFF.

On this clonotype itself: An end of the junction differs from the germline gene, which may be a read error. CDR3 sequence (DNA): TGTGCCAGCAGCTCACACACCGGGGTGCTGTTTTTT. Protein sequence: CASSSHTGVLFF. This rearrangement joins TRBV7-3 to TRBJ2-2; tentatively, D is TRBD2 (5 bases). The CDR3 is made up of 12 amino acids. The germline CDR1 and CDR2 sequences are SGHTA and FQGTGA.

Comments on this clonotype: A much larger clonotype is one base distant, so this may be a read error. J is TRBJ1-4 and V is TRBV12-3 or TRBV12-4; D gene unclear. The CDR3 has 12 amino acids. The V gene lost 1 base and the J gene lost 10 bases, with 7 bases spanning the gap. For the CDR3, the DNA is TGTGCCAGCAGTTTAGTCTACGGAAAACTGTTTTTT. It is translated as CASSLVYGKLFF.

The table lists this clonotype with many counts. The chain links TRBV7-3 to TRBJ2-3; D perhaps matches TRBD1 (6 bases). The CDR3 length is 19 residues. Germline loops: CDR1 SGHTA, CDR2 FQGTGA. Trimming cost V 1 base and J 0 bases, with 20 bases left between them. CDR3 sequence (DNA): TGTGCCAGCAGCTTAAGTGGATTGGGGACATCCTCTAGCACAGATACGCAGTATTTT. Its protein is CASSLSGLGTSSSTDTQYF.

The V call is TRBV7-9, the J call TRBJ1-1; no reliable D call. Germline assignment: CDR1 SEHNR and CDR2 FQNEAQ (reference sequence). V was clipped by 5 bases and J by 0 bases, with 13 bases between them. The CDR3 sequence is 15 residues long. The CDR3 protein is CASSGPVGLNTEAFF. CDR3 DNA: TGTGCCAGCAGCGGACCGGTTGGCCTGAACACTGAAGCTTTCTTT.

This clonotype was observed a handful of times. For the CDR3, the DNA is TGCAGTGCTACTCTAGCGGGGGGCTCTGACGTGTTGTGGGGGACCCAGTACTTC. Its protein product is CSATLAGGSDVLWGTQYF. V usage is TRBV20-1 and J usage is TRBJ2-5; 11 nucleotides agree with TRBD2. This CDR3 is built from 18 residues. Trimming removed 4 bases from V and 7 bases from J; junction bases left unmatched: 20. Germline V gene sequence: CDR1 DFQATT, CDR2 SNEGSKA (reference sequence).

This clonotype was picked up many times. The rearrangement joins TRBV6-1 to TRBJ1-1, with a weak D call TRBD1 (6 bases). Per the germline V gene, CDR1 is MNHNS and CDR2 is SASEGT. There are 14 residues in the CDR3. Trimming removed 6 bases from V and 3 bases from J, with 14 bases in between. The CDR3 DNA reads TGTGCCAGCAGGGGCCAACAGGGTTACACTGAAGCTTTCTTT. Protein: CASRGQQGYTEAFF.

This clonotype was recorded many times. The genes are TRBV28 and TRBJ1-6; no clear D. The V and J ends lost 8 bases and 0 bases respectively, with 14 bases between them. CDR1 is MDHEN, CDR2 SYDVKM, per germline. The CDR3 contains 16 residues. The CDR3 bases are TGTGCCAGCGGCCCGATTTTAGGCTCCTATAATTCACCCCTCCACTTT. It codes for CASGPILGSYNSPLHF.

The rearrangement links TRBV5-5 to TRBJ2-7; no firm D call. V lost 2 bases to trimming and J lost 7 bases, with 10 bases between them. Germline CDR1 and CDR2: SGHKS and YYEKEE (reference sequence). The CDR3 contains 12 residues. The CDR3 region has the DNA TGTGCCAGCAGCTTCTCCTCTGCTGAGCAGTACTTC. It yields the protein CASSFSSAEQYF.

This rearrangement joins TRBV27 to TRBJ1-4; D uncertain. Per the germline V gene, CDR1 is MNHEY and CDR2 is SMNVEV (reference sequence). Trimming removed 5 bases from V and 1 base from J, with 14 bases in between. CDR3 size: 16 residues. CDR3 sequence: CASSTDSRITNEKLFF. CDR3 DNA: TGTGCCAGCAGTACGGATAGCCGCATAACTAATGAAAAACTGTTTTTT.

This clonotype was seen repeatedly, ten times or more. The chain joins TRBV7-9 to TRBJ1-5; TRBD1 aligns across 10 bases. V lost 5 bases to trimming and J lost 8 bases; unmatched junction nucleotides: 3. The CDR3 has 13 amino acids. CDR1 is SEHNR and CDR2 is FQNEAQ in the germline V gene (reference sequence). CDR3 bases: TGTGCCAGCAGCACCGGGACAGGGGAGCCCCAGCATTTT. Translation: CASSTGTGEPQHF.

This clonotype was counted a few times. The chain joins TRBV27 to TRBJ1-5; a possible D gene is TRBD1 (5 bases). Per the germline V gene, CDR1 is MNHEY and CDR2 is SMNVEV (reference sequence). CDR3 length equals 17 residues. The germline V and J ends were trimmed by 0 bases and 0 bases, with 12 bases remaining between them. The CDR3 DNA reads TGTGCCAGCAGTTTATCGCGGGACTTTGATAGCAATCAGCCCCAGCATTTT. It is translated as CASSLSRDFDSNQPQHF.

V and J are TRBV29-1 and TRBJ2-7; D might be TRBD2 (5 bases). This CDR3 has 12 residues. V was trimmed by 4 bases and J by 2 bases, leaving 9 bases between them. Germline V gene data show CDR1 as SQVTM and CDR2 as ANQGSEA. CDR3 DNA sequence: TGCAGCGTTGGAGGGTTGCCCTACGAGCAGTACTTC. Translated, it gives CSVGGLPYEQYF.

This clonotype occurred many times. The J gene is TRBJ1-5, the V gene TRBV19; D not resolved. The CDR3 contains 16 residues. Germline CDR1 is LNHDA and CDR2 is SQIVND (reference sequence). V gave up 5 bases and J gave up 6 bases, with 20 bases separating them. The CDR3 reads CASSFRREKEGQPQHF. DNA of the CDR3: TGTGCCAGTAGTTTCCGACGTGAGAAGGAGGGTCAGCCCCAGCATTTT.

Many counts were recorded for this clonotype. The V call is TRBV11-2, the J call TRBJ2-1; TRBD2 matches at 7 bases. CDR3 size: 16 residues. From germline, CDR1 is SGHAT and CDR2 FQNNGV. After removal of 0 bases from V and 4 bases from J, the junction contained 6 bases not matched to a gene. CDR3 DNA: TGTGCCAGCAGCTTAGATGGAAGACTAGCTTACAATGAGCAGTTCTTC. This sequence encodes CASSLDGRLAYNEQFF.

The sample holds a few counts of this clonotype. The chain combines TRBV2 with TRBJ2-5; no reliable D call. Deletions cut 0 bases from V and 2 bases from J, with 7 bases between. The CDR3 extends over 14 amino acids. Germline loops: CDR1 SNHLY, CDR2 FYNNEI. In DNA form, the CDR3 reads TGTGCCAGCAGTGAAGCGGCCCAGCAAGAGACCCAGTACTTC. Its protein is CASSEAAQQETQYF.

The chain is built from TRBV28 and TRBJ2-1, with a weak D call TRBD2 (6 bases). Germline values: CDR1 MDHEN, CDR2 SYDVKM. Trimming removed 2 bases from V and 4 bases from J, with 12 bases in between. This CDR3 contains 15 residues. DNA of the CDR3: TGTGCCAGCAGTTTACGGGGGTCAATATACAATGAGCAGTTCTTC. Translating it yields CASSLRGSIYNEQFF.

In this sample, this clonotype turned up a few times. This rearrangement joins TRBV20-1 to TRBJ2-7; D possibly corresponds to TRBD2 (6 bases). The CDR3 spans 12 residues. Germline CDR1 DFQATT, CDR2 SNEGSKA (reference sequence). The V end lost 6 bases, the J end lost 7 bases, and 16 bases lay between the germline ends. The CDR3 bases are TGCAGTGCACAGCGGGCCGGTACGGAGCAGTACTTC. This sequence encodes CSAQRAGTEQYF.

In its sample, this clonotype was seen many times. The genes are TRBV28 and TRBJ2-1; TRBD1 matches 8 bases. V shed 4 bases, J shed 4 bases, and the junction held 6 bases outside the gene matches. Germline loops: CDR1 MDHEN, CDR2 SYDVKM. The CDR3 consists of 15 residues. This chain's CDR3 is CASSWGTGAYNEQFF. The CDR3 nucleotides read TGTGCCAGCAGTTGGGGGACAGGAGCTTACAATGAGCAGTTCTTC.

This clonotype has at least ten counts. CDR3: CASSLPGVNQPQHF. CDR3 bases: TGTGCCAGCAGTCTCCCGGGGGTAAATCAGCCCCAGCATTTT. The rearrangement joins TRBV27 to TRBJ1-5, with D perhaps TRBD1 (5 bases). Germline V gene sequence: CDR1 MNHEY, CDR2 SMNVEV (reference sequence). There are 14 residues in the CDR3. V lost 5 bases and J 4 bases, leaving 12 bases between the germline ends.